This paragraph reports one T cell receptor beta chain. What it binds is unknown. These data come from a study of cytomegalovirus exposure and HLA in healthy donors. Across the study: The 120 or so validation repertoires used a platform that matched the one used for the approximately 700 first-cohort repertoires, as a later analysis reported. Study-wide results and limits: Through in vitro validation, three CMV-associated chains were shown to be specific for CMV antigens. According to the study, roughly 160 TCR beta chains were cytomegalovirus-associated. The study found most TCR sequences rare, yet found some public TCRs in many donors.

Assay used: immunoSEQ multiplex PCR; TCRdb lists only in-frame clones, some missing. The sample lists roughly 84,000 clones; roughly 91% were seen once. Trimming cost V 2 bases and J 3 bases, with 9 bases left between them. The CDR3 covers 13 residues. Germline-derived CDR1 and CDR2 are SGHRS and YFSETQ. The clonotype originates from a man aged 30 to 39 in good health and CMV-seronegative. The sample was PBMCs. The V and J genes are TRBV5-1 and TRBJ2-7; possibly TRBD1 for D (6 bases). CDR3 region: CASSFIQGYEQYF. Written as DNA, the CDR3 is TGCGCCAGCAGCTTTATACAGGGCTACGAGCAGTACTTC.